Below are 11 T cell receptor beta chains sequenced from a single sample in a study of T-cell memory formation after mild COVID-19. TCRdb reprocessed the 5' RACE reads with MiXCR, giving one entry per CDR3 protein. This sample has around 320,000 distinct CDR3 sequences, with approximately 27% found just once. Source material: PBMCs or a T cell subset sorted from them (not recorded which). The origin of the receptors is an adult woman who had mild COVID-19 (a few samples of this study predate the infection). Cell type and time point are not known.

This chain uses TRBV7-8 with TRBJ2-5, with D possibly TRBD1 on 6 matching bases. Germline CDR1 is SGHVS and CDR2 is FQNEAQ. The V end lost 5 bases, the J end lost 2 bases, and 15 bases lay between the germline ends. The CDR3 loop spans 15 amino acids. The CDR3, as DNA: TGTGCCAGCAGCCCTACCCCTGGACAGCAAGAGACCCAGTACTTC. Residues: CASSPTPGQQETQYF.

The chain links TRBV13 to TRBJ2-3; 7 bases align to TRBD1. Germline CDR1 reads PRHDT; CDR2 reads FYEKMQ (reference sequence). Trimming took 0 bases from V and 6 from J; bases not matched to a gene: 3. The CDR3 runs to 14 residues. The CDR3 DNA reads TGTGCCAGCAGCTTAGGAAGGGGGCTGGATACGCAGTATTTT. It specifies CASSLGRGLDTQYF.

This chain links TRBV10-3 with TRBJ2-1; 11 bases agree with TRBD2. Germline V CDR1 and CDR2: ENHRY, SYGVKD. The CDR3 covers 15 residues. After removal of 7 bases from V and 5 bases from J, the junction contained 7 bases not matched to a gene. The CDR3 region is CAITPGTSGNNEQFF. The CDR3 nucleotides read TGTGCCATCACCCCCGGGACTAGCGGAAACAATGAGCAGTTCTTC.

This clonotype has at least ten counts. The chain recombines TRBV12-3 or TRBV12-4 with TRBJ2-3, with D possibly TRBD2 on 6 matching bases. The CDR3 has 14 amino acids. V was cut by 6 bases and J by 1 base, with 11 bases left in between. CDR3 coding DNA: TGTGCCAGCAGGCAAGCGGGCCGCACAGATACGCAGTATTTT. It translates to CASRQAGRTDTQYF.

This chain uses TRBV7-9 with TRBJ2-3; the match to TRBD1 covers 8 bases. The V and J ends lost 4 bases and 5 bases, in that order; junction bases with no gene match: 5. CDR1 and CDR2 (germline): SEHNR, FQNEAQ (reference sequence). CDR3 length equals 14 residues. The CDR3 DNA reads as TGTGCCAGCAGCTCTGGACAGGGAATAGATACGCAGTATTTT. As protein: CASSSGQGIDTQYF.

V is TRBV6-2 or TRBV6-3 and J is TRBJ2-7, with 8 bases matching TRBD2. CDR3 size: 15 residues. Trimming at V came to 4 bases and at J to 3 bases, leaving 8 bases not matched to a gene. The germline V gene has CDR1 MNHEY and CDR2 SVGEGT. The CDR3 reads CASSWGIAGIYEQYF. In nucleotides, the CDR3 is TGTGCCAGCAGTTGGGGCATAGCGGGGATCTACGAGCAGTACTTC.

The V and J genes are TRBV6-6 and TRBJ1-5, with a weak D call TRBD1 (6 bases). The germline V gene encodes CDR1 MNHNY and CDR2 SVGAGI (reference sequence). Trimming shortened V by 5 bases and J by 0 bases, and 11 bases separated the two germline ends. The CDR3 loop spans 15 amino acids. The CDR3 loop is CASSPGVHSNQPQHF. As DNA, the CDR3 is TGTGCCAGCAGTCCAGGGGTCCATAGCAATCAGCCCCAGCATTTT.

This clonotype was seen many times. Its ends do not fully match the called genes, so a read error is possible. The V and J genes are TRBV12-3 or TRBV12-4 and TRBJ1-1; tentatively, D is TRBD1 (6 bases). The CDR3 spans 13 residues. The CDR3 here is CASSLVGGTEAFF. CDR3 coding DNA: TGTGCCAGCAGCTTAGTAGGGGGCACTGAAGCTTTCTTT.

The V gene is TRBV6-2 or TRBV6-3, the J gene TRBJ1-2; tentative D call: TRBD1 (5 bases). This CDR3 is 12 amino acids long. Germline assignment: CDR1 MNHEY and CDR2 SVGEGT. The germline V and J ends were trimmed by 10 bases and 4 bases, with 13 bases remaining between them. Here the CDR3 reads CATATAAYGYTF. In DNA form, the CDR3 reads TGTGCCACCGCGACAGCAGCCTATGGCTACACCTTC.

The CDR3 DNA reads as TGCGCCAGCAGCCCAGGGCTGATAGCCCCGTCCCACGAGCAGTACTTC. Translating gives CASSPGLIAPSHEQYF. The genes are TRBV5-1 and TRBJ2-7, with D maybe TRBD1 (5 bases). Trimming left V 4 bases short and J 5 bases short, with 22 bases between. The CDR3 spans 16 residues. CDR1 and CDR2 (germline): SGHRS, YFSETQ.

In this sample, this clonotype turned up a few times. The chain employs TRBV7-6 and TRBJ2-5; D possibly corresponds to TRBD2 (5 bases). V dropped 4 bases and J dropped 4 bases, with 13 bases sitting between them. CDR1 is SGHVS and CDR2 is FNYEAQ in the germline V gene. The CDR3 spans 14 residues. CDR3 coding DNA: TGTGCCAGCAGCTGGGCCGGGGAGCTAGAGACCCAGTACTTC. Protein: CASSWAGELETQYF.